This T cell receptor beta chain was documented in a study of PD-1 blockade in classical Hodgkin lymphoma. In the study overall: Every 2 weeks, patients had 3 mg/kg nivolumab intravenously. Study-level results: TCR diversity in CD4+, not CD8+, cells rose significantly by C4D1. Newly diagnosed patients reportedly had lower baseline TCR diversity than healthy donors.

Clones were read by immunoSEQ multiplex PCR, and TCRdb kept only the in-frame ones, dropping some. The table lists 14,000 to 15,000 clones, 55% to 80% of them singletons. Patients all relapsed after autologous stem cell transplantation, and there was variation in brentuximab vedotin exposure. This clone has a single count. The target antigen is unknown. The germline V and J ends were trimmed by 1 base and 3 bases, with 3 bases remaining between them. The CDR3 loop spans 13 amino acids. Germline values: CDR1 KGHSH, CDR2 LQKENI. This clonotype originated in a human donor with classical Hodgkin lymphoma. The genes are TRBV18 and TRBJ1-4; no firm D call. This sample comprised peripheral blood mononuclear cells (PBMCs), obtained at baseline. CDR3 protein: CASSPRPNEKLFF. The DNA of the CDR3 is TGTGCCAGCTCACCACGTCCTAATGAAAAACTGTTTTTT.